This TCR beta chain appears in the sequencing data of a study of T cells after posttransplantation cyclophosphamide (dated by TCRdb to between 2015 and 2016). Describing the broader study: The study tracked T cell repertoire reconstitution by TRB sequencing after myeloablative bone marrow transplantation using posttransplantation cyclophosphamide as GVHD prophylaxis. Samples from a few dozen PTCy-treated patients, along with samples from about 17 of their related bone marrow donors, underwent antigen receptor sequencing. TRB sequencing was performed on blood from all 34 PTCy patients with 1-year posttransplant specimens. Up to 3 additional blood samples from 2 to 5.2 years after transplant were also TRB-sequenced in 3 patients, as was pretransplant blood from 4 patients. Because TRA and TRB clonality correlated tightly in eight or nine samples, later TCR analyses were limited to TRB. Public TRB sequences were checked against a database of over 3,500 sequences associated with responses to pathogens, tumor antigens, self-antigens and alloantigens. Points the paper makes about the study in general: Donor-recipient similarity was low at 1-2 months but rose over the first year, and later blood repertoires were often dominated by donor CD8+ memory clones. Across roughly 49 patients, TRB clonality was highly associated with recipient CMV seropositivity and CMV reactivation, and PTCy diversity was similar to diversity in CNI/methotrexate controls. The TRB repertoires of T cells infiltrating skin or the GI tract showed only limited overlap with the TRB repertoires found in blood.

Concerning this clone: Its antigen remains undetermined. Base qualities were left out, and no much larger clone turns up one base away.

Genomic DNA was the input for TRB sequencing, which was run either with the immunoSEQ assay at survey resolution or with the hsTCRB kit. For the original study's pipeline: The immunoSEQ software handled initial read processing, and the LymphoSeq R package was used for repertoire analyses. Clonality was calculated as 1 minus normalized Shannon entropy, and the Gini coefficient was also calculated for each TRB dataset. To infer phenotypes in unsorted samples, TRB sequences from sorted subsets of the recipient or donor were mapped onto the unsorted samples of the same recipient. TCRdb limited this immuneACCESS table to in-frame rearrangements with V and J called. A share of clones is missing; checked studies link under half to unresolved V genes, and the rest is unexplained. From that table come the V and J calls and clone size; the DNA was used to work out D and trimming. The sample table holds about 50,000 clones, of which approximately 94% were seen once. The ten largest account for about 3.1% of the sample.

Peripheral blood samples were provided by related bone marrow donors on the day of marrow donation. Mononuclear cells from peripheral blood and bone marrow were separated by Ficoll-Hypaque density centrifugation and then cryopreserved. There are 14 amino acids in the CDR3, from cysteine to phenylalanine inclusive. Solely the CDR3 DNA is kept, with 42 bases framed from the first base. Sequences MNHNS (CDR1) and SASEGT (CDR2) are obtained from the germline V gene. Trimmed from V: 1 base; trimmed from J: 10 bases; junction bases lacking a gene match: 5. This receptor was identified in a young woman in good health and a related stem cell transplant donor. This chain is built from TRBV6-1 and TRBJ1-4; 8 central bases correspond to TRBD1. The sample was PBMCs. At the DNA level, the sequence is TGTGCCAGCAGTGAAGGGACAGGGAGTAGAAAACTGTTTTTT. It encodes CASSEGTGSRKLFF.